Shown below are 6 T cell receptor beta chains from a single sample sequenced in a study of regulatory T cells in long-lasting Graves disease. As to time point: persistent/refractory GD, antithyroid drugs over 5 years with positive TRAb. The TCR library was prepared using RNA isolated from PBMCs. For TCR beta, libraries came from iRepertoire HTBI primers and Arm-PCR of CDR3 regions. TCRdb re-analysed the multiplex PCR reads in MiXCR, keeping a single row per CDR3 protein. The sample includes 450,000 or so distinct CDR3 sequences, under 25% seen only once; the top ten take 6.5% to 10%. Sequences were derived from peripheral blood mononuclear cells (PBMCs), sampled when the disease was refractory, from a patient treated with antithyroid drugs. The receptors stem from a female donor with Graves disease.

This clonotype was seen repeatedly, ten times or more. V is TRBV28 and J is TRBJ2-7, with D perhaps matching TRBD2 (6 bases). Trimming shortened V by 3 bases and J by 5 bases, and 17 bases separated the two germline ends. CDR1 and CDR2 (germline): MDHEN, SYDVKM. There are 15 residues in the CDR3. The CDR3 DNA follows: TGTGCCAGCAGTTTTGAGGCTAGCGTGACACACGAGCAGTACTTC. This translates into CASSFEASVTHEQYF. Looking up the rest from reference TRBV28 and TRBJ2-7 gives the full variable domain: DVKVTQSSRYLVKRTGEKVFLECVQDMDHENMFWYRQDPGLGLRLIYFSYDVKMKEKGDIPEGYSVSREKKERFSLILESASTNQTSMYLCASSFEASVTHEQYFGPGTRLTVT.

The genes are TRBV6-1 and TRBJ2-4, with 7 bases fitting TRBD2. The germline V gene encodes CDR1 MNHNS and CDR2 SASEGT. This CDR3 has 11 amino acids. V shed 6 bases and J 11 bases; nucleotides not matched to a gene: 4. The CDR3 is CASSPGRVQYF. The DNA for the CDR3 is TGTGCCAGCAGCCCTGGGAGGGTTCAGTACTTC.

This clonotype was observed many times. The V and J genes are TRBV27 and TRBJ1-2, with 7 bases aligning to TRBD1. V dropped 6 bases and J dropped 2; count of bases not matched to a gene: 6. Germline V gives CDR1 MNHEY, CDR2 SMNVEV (reference sequence). The CDR3 covers 14 residues. The CDR3 reads CASSIRGRNYGYTF. The CDR3 DNA is TGTGCCAGCAGCATAAGGGGGCGCAACTATGGCTACACCTTC.

This clonotype was seen more than once but under ten times. This chain uses TRBV30 with TRBJ1-1; no firm D call. The CDR3 runs to 13 residues. V gave up 0 bases and J gave up 3 bases, with 8 bases separating them. The germline gives CDR1 GTSNPN, CDR2 SVGIG (reference sequence). Here the CDR3 reads CAWSVRRDTEAFF. The CDR3 nucleotides read TGTGCCTGGAGTGTTAGGAGGGACACTGAAGCTTTCTTT.

This clonotype was recorded many times. The chain employs TRBV4-1 and TRBJ2-5; D might be TRBD1 (6 bases). There are 17 residues in the CDR3. CDR1 is MGHRA and CDR2 is YSYEKL in the germline V gene. Trimming took off 0 bases at V and 0 bases at J, with 14 bases between the two ends. Here the CDR3 reads CASSQDGQTPYQETQYF. As DNA, the CDR3 is TGCGCCAGCAGCCAAGATGGACAGACACCGTACCAAGAGACCCAGTACTTC.

In this sample, this clonotype turned up a few times. The chain couples TRBV4-1 to TRBJ2-7; D uncertain. V was trimmed by 3 bases and J by 3 bases, leaving 12 bases between them. This CDR3 comprises 14 residues. The germline V gene has CDR1 MGHRA and CDR2 YSYEKL. The CDR3 here is CASSHQDVHYEQYF. The CDR3 DNA is TGCGCCAGCAGCCACCAAGACGTACACTACGAGCAGTACTTC.